These T cell receptor beta chains were read from a single sample in a study of blood T cell repertoires in COVID-19. Sequencing was performed with immunoSEQ multiplex PCR; in TCRdb, only in-frame clones are kept and a portion is missing. The sample shows 35,000 to 50,000 clones, approximately 80% of them seen only once. What was sequenced was peripheral blood. All receptors derive from a man older than 75 with acute or convalescent COVID-19. Each CDR3 is given with its conserved first and last residue. The D gene is left open where the match is weak. Size tells how often a clone was seen (once, few, many) or the class of an expanded clone, and some rows leave it out.

j_gene: TRBJ1-2; v_gene: TRBV5-1; d_gene: -; abundance: -; CDR3aa: CASSLAPGNYGYTF; CDR3nt: TGCGCCAGCAGCTTGGCTCCAGGGAACTATGGCTACACCTTC
j_gene: TRBJ1-5; v_gene: TRBV6-5; d_gene: -; abundance: -; CDR3aa: CASRSQGASNQPQHF; CDR3nt: TGTGCCAGCAGATCTCAAGGGGCTAGCAATCAGCCCCAGCATTTT
j_gene: TRBJ1-3; v_gene: TRBV28; d_gene: -; abundance: once; CDR3aa: CASRSGGGRPGNTIYF; CDR3nt: TGTGCCAGCAGATCCGGGGGGGGCCGACCTGGAAACACCATATATTTT
j_gene: TRBJ2-1; v_gene: TRBV24-1; d_gene: TRBD2; abundance: -; CDR3aa: CATSGGTSESSYNEQFF; CDR3nt: TGTGCCACCAGTGGAGGGACTAGCGAAAGCTCCTACAATGAGCAGTTCTTC
j_gene: TRBJ2-1; v_gene: TRBV7-3; d_gene: TRBD2; abundance: -; CDR3aa: CASSEGLASYNEQFF; CDR3nt: TGTGCCAGCAGCGAGGGACTAGCCTCCTACAATGAGCAGTTCTTC
j_gene: TRBJ2-7; v_gene: TRBV7-8; d_gene: TRBD1; abundance: once; CDR3aa: CASSNWRTGRNEQYF; CDR3nt: TGTGCCAGCAGCAATTGGCGGACAGGGAGGAACGAGCAGTACTTC
j_gene: TRBJ2-3; v_gene: TRBV7-3; d_gene: -; abundance: -; CDR3aa: CASSPAGARGDTQYF; CDR3nt: TGTGCCAGCAGCCCCGCGGGGGCGCGGGGAGATACGCAGTATTTT
j_gene: TRBJ1-2; v_gene: TRBV28; d_gene: -; abundance: -; CDR3aa: CASSPGPVRGYTF; CDR3nt: TGTGCCAGCAGTCCCGGGCCAGTAAGGGGGTACACCTTC
j_gene: TRBJ2-7; v_gene: TRBV28; d_gene: -; abundance: -; CDR3aa: CASSFYPIPYRVGDEQYF; CDR3nt: TGTGCCAGCAGTTTTTACCCAATACCGTACAGGGTCGGGGACGAGCAGTACTTC
j_gene: TRBJ2-7; v_gene: TRBV28; d_gene: TRBD1; abundance: once; CDR3aa: CASRGQGSYEQYF; CDR3nt: TGTGCCAGCAGGGGACAGGGCTCGTACGAGCAGTACTTC
j_gene: TRBJ2-2; v_gene: TRBV5-6; d_gene: -; abundance: -; CDR3aa: CASSLGRSSAGELFF; CDR3nt: TGTGCCAGCAGCTTGGGTAGGAGCTCGGCCGGGGAGCTGTTTTTT
j_gene: TRBJ2-1; v_gene: TRBV18; d_gene: TRBD1; abundance: once; CDR3aa: CASSRIQPGGTGNVEQFF; CDR3nt: TGTGCCAGCTCACGAATACAGCCTGGGGGGACAGGGAACGTTGAGCAGTTCTTC
j_gene: TRBJ2-2; v_gene: TRBV12-1; d_gene: -; abundance: few; CDR3aa: CASSSAGLAGGEETGELFF; CDR3nt: TGTGCCAGCAGCTCCGCAGGACTAGCGGGAGGGGAAGAAACCGGGGAGCTGTTTTTT
j_gene: TRBJ2-6; v_gene: TRBV7-2; d_gene: -; abundance: -; CDR3aa: CASRPQVGGRLTGANVLTF; CDR3nt: TGTGCCAGCAGACCCCAGGTGGGGGGGCGGTTGACCGGGGCCAACGTCCTGACTTTC
j_gene: TRBJ2-7; v_gene: TRBV28; d_gene: TRBD1; abundance: -; CDR3aa: CASSLGDRGYEQYF; CDR3nt: TGTGCCAGCAGTTTAGGAGACAGGGGTTACGAGCAGTACTTC
j_gene: TRBJ2-7; v_gene: TRBV28; d_gene: -; abundance: once; CDR3aa: CASRGGPKIYEQYF; CDR3nt: TGTGCCAGCAGGGGGGGACCGAAGATTTACGAGCAGTACTTC
j_gene: TRBJ2-3; v_gene: TRBV19; d_gene: -; abundance: -; CDR3aa: CASSIETPRDTQYF; CDR3nt: TGTGCCAGTAGTATAGAAACCCCCCGGGATACGCAGTATTTT
j_gene: TRBJ2-2; v_gene: TRBV6-5; d_gene: -; abundance: -; CDR3aa: CASSYGGNKGGELFF; CDR3nt: TGTGCCAGCAGTTATGGGGGGAATAAAGGCGGGGAGCTGTTTTTT
j_gene: TRBJ2-7; v_gene: TRBV7-2; d_gene: TRBD2; abundance: -; CDR3aa: CASSLVGGRFDEQYF; CDR3nt: TGTGCCAGCAGCTTAGTTGGCGGGAGGTTTGACGAGCAGTACTTC
j_gene: TRBJ2-5; v_gene: TRBV5-5; d_gene: -; abundance: -; CDR3aa: CASSLVQIQETQYF; CDR3nt: TGTGCCAGCAGCTTGGTGCAGATCCAAGAGACCCAGTACTTC
j_gene: TRBJ1-3; v_gene: TRBV30; d_gene: TRBD1; abundance: many; CDR3aa: CAWREDRGSGNTIYF; CDR3nt: TGTGCCTGGAGGGAGGACAGGGGGTCTGGAAACACCATATATTTT
j_gene: TRBJ1-3; v_gene: TRBV18; d_gene: -; abundance: -; CDR3aa: CASSPLGDGGNTIYF; CDR3nt: TGTGCCAGCTCACCACTAGGGGATGGTGGAAACACCATATATTTT
j_gene: TRBJ1-1; v_gene: TRBV5-1; d_gene: -; abundance: few; CDR3aa: CASSLSAVSNTEAFF; CDR3nt: TGCGCCAGCAGCTTGTCCGCGGTTTCGAACACTGAAGCTTTCTTT
j_gene: TRBJ2-1; v_gene: TRBV27; d_gene: TRBD2; abundance: -; CDR3aa: CASRTRTSGYYNEQFF; CDR3nt: TGTGCCAGCAGAACCCGGACTAGCGGATACTACAATGAGCAGTTCTTC
j_gene: TRBJ1-4; v_gene: TRBV28; d_gene: -; abundance: -; CDR3aa: CASSLYGGGAREKLFF; CDR3nt: TGTGCCAGCAGTTTATATGGGGGAGGGGCTCGGGAAAAACTGTTTTTT
j_gene: TRBJ2-1; v_gene: TRBV4-2; d_gene: TRBD2; abundance: -; CDR3aa: CASSPRGTSGRAGSYNEQFF; CDR3nt: TGTGCCAGCAGCCCACGAGGGACTAGCGGGAGGGCCGGGTCCTACAATGAGCAGTTCTTC
j_gene: TRBJ2-1; v_gene: TRBV20-1; d_gene: -; abundance: -; CDR3aa: CSALSYNEQFF; CDR3nt: TGCAGTGCCCTCTCTTACAATGAGCAGTTCTTC
j_gene: TRBJ2-1; v_gene: TRBV11-2; d_gene: -; abundance: -; CDR3aa: CASSLVPGPYNEQFF; CDR3nt: TGTGCCAGCAGCTTAGTCCCTGGCCCCTACAATGAGCAGTTCTTC
j_gene: TRBJ1-4; v_gene: TRBV3-1/TRBV3-2; d_gene: -; abundance: few; CDR3aa: CASSQAGLLNEKLFF; CDR3nt: TGTGCCAGCAGCCAAGCGGGACTGTTAAATGAAAAACTGTTTTTT
j_gene: TRBJ2-2; v_gene: TRBV6-5; d_gene: -; abundance: -; CDR3aa: CASFGGQLNTGELFF; CDR3nt: TGTGCCAGCTTTGGAGGACAGCTGAACACCGGGGAGCTGTTTTTT
j_gene: TRBJ1-3; v_gene: TRBV28; d_gene: -; abundance: -; CDR3aa: CASSRGGVWGNTIYF; CDR3nt: TGTGCCAGCAGCCGGGGAGGGGTGTGGGGAAACACCATATATTTT
j_gene: TRBJ2-7; v_gene: TRBV19; d_gene: -; abundance: -; CDR3aa: CASTGGVPYEQYF; CDR3nt: TGTGCCAGTACCGGCGGGGTCCCCTACGAGCAGTACTTC
j_gene: TRBJ2-7; v_gene: TRBV27; d_gene: TRBD2; abundance: -; CDR3aa: CASPKEGLLAKVEQYF; CDR3nt: TGTGCCAGCCCCAAGGAAGGATTACTAGCGAAAGTCGAGCAGTACTTC
j_gene: TRBJ2-1; v_gene: TRBV6-6; d_gene: TRBD2; abundance: -; CDR3aa: CASTPGAGREKNEQFF; CDR3nt: TGTGCCAGCACCCCGGGTGCCGGGAGGGAGAAAAATGAGCAGTTCTTC
j_gene: TRBJ2-7; v_gene: TRBV28; d_gene: -; abundance: once; CDR3aa: CASSSTPTHEQYF; CDR3nt: TGTGCCAGCAGTTCCACTCCAACCCACGAGCAGTACTTC
j_gene: TRBJ2-7; v_gene: TRBV15; d_gene: -; abundance: -; CDR3aa: CATSRDIHEQYF; CDR3nt: TGTGCCACCAGCAGAGATATCCACGAGCAGTACTTC
j_gene: TRBJ1-1; v_gene: TRBV6-5; d_gene: -; abundance: -; CDR3aa: CASRDRPGEAFF; CDR3nt: TGTGCCAGCAGGGACCGCCCGGGGGAAGCTTTCTTT
j_gene: TRBJ2-1; v_gene: TRBV7-2; d_gene: TRBD2; abundance: -; CDR3aa: CASSRDSSGGDEQFF; CDR3nt: TGTGCCAGCAGCCGCGACAGTTCGGGAGGGGATGAGCAGTTCTTC
j_gene: TRBJ2-7; v_gene: TRBV10-3; d_gene: -; abundance: -; CDR3aa: CAAGGYEQYF; CDR3nt: TGTGCCGCCGGCGGGTACGAGCAGTACTTC
j_gene: TRBJ1-1; v_gene: TRBV28; d_gene: TRBD1; abundance: -; CDR3aa: CASSIRTGGDTEAFF; CDR3nt: TGTGCCAGCAGTATCAGGACAGGGGGGGACACTGAAGCTTTCTTT
j_gene: TRBJ2-3; v_gene: TRBV6-5; d_gene: TRBD2; abundance: -; CDR3aa: CASSYSPSGSGDTQYF; CDR3nt: TGTGCCAGCAGTTACTCCCCTAGCGGGAGTGGAGATACGCAGTATTTT
j_gene: TRBJ1-2; v_gene: TRBV19; d_gene: TRBD1; abundance: -; CDR3aa: CASRAQGQGFSGYTF; CDR3nt: TGTGCCAGTAGGGCCCAGGGACAGGGCTTTTCTGGCTACACCTTC
j_gene: TRBJ2-7; v_gene: TRBV2; d_gene: TRBD2; abundance: once; CDR3aa: CASSLSGTRDEQYF; CDR3nt: TGTGCCAGCAGCCTATCCGGGACTAGGGACGAGCAGTACTTC
j_gene: TRBJ2-7; v_gene: TRBV6-6; d_gene: TRBD1; abundance: -; CDR3aa: CASSLWTAGTGVYEQYF; CDR3nt: TGTGCCAGCAGTCTTTGGACCGCCGGGACAGGGGTCTACGAGCAGTACTTC
j_gene: TRBJ2-7; v_gene: TRBV5-1; d_gene: TRBD2; abundance: -; CDR3aa: CASSLGLAGVYEQYF; CDR3nt: TGCGCCAGCAGCCTGGGACTAGCGGGAGTGTACGAGCAGTACTTC
j_gene: TRBJ1-1; v_gene: TRBV25-1; d_gene: -; abundance: -; CDR3aa: CASIGQLNTEAFF; CDR3nt: TGTGCCAGCATTGGACAGTTGAACACTGAAGCTTTCTTT
j_gene: TRBJ2-5; v_gene: TRBV28; d_gene: TRBD1; abundance: -; CDR3aa: CASSLYTGEETQYF; CDR3nt: TGTGCCAGCAGTTTGTACACAGGGGAAGAGACCCAGTACTTC
j_gene: TRBJ1-2; v_gene: TRBV28; d_gene: -; abundance: -; CDR3aa: CASSFGHATNYGYTF; CDR3nt: TGTGCCAGCAGTTTTGGGCATGCGACTAACTATGGCTACACCTTC
j_gene: TRBJ1-5; v_gene: TRBV28; d_gene: -; abundance: -; CDR3aa: CASGSAAQHF; CDR3nt: TGTGCCAGCGGGTCCGCGGCCCAGCATTTT
j_gene: TRBJ2-7; v_gene: TRBV28; d_gene: TRBD1; abundance: -; CDR3aa: CASLTTGTGTYEQYF; CDR3nt: TGTGCCAGCTTAACGACCGGGACAGGGACCTACGAGCAGTACTTC
j_gene: TRBJ2-5; v_gene: TRBV6-2/TRBV6-3; d_gene: TRBD2; abundance: -; CDR3aa: CASSYSMRLAAGETQYF; CDR3nt: TGTGCCAGCAGTTACTCGATGAGACTAGCAGCCGGGGAGACCCAGTACTTC
j_gene: TRBJ2-1; v_gene: TRBV2; d_gene: TRBD2; abundance: -; CDR3aa: CATIAGTDNEQFF; CDR3nt: TGTGCCACTATAGCGGGAACAGACAATGAGCAGTTCTTC